A single sample is the source of the 14 T cell receptor beta chains below, sequenced in a study of breast tumors, draining lymph nodes, adjacent tissues. One entry per CDR3 protein, called by TCRdb with MiXCR from the multiplex PCR reads. The top ten clones hold about 3.5% of a sample with roughly 120,000 distinct CDR3 sequences, just under 20% of them seen once. Breast cancer patients provided tissue from their axillary draining lymph nodes. Sequenced material: axillary lymph node tissue. Source of these receptors: a female donor with breast cancer. Some clones in this sample may be carry-over from other donors' samples.

This clonotype was counted many times. J is TRBJ2-1 and V is TRBV5-1; 7 nucleotides line up with TRBD2. CDR1 SGHRS and CDR2 YFSETQ come from the germline V gene. After removal of 1 base from V and 8 bases from J, the junction contained 0 bases not matched to a gene. There are 12 residues in the CDR3. This CDR3 reads CASSLLADEQFF. The CDR3, as DNA: TGCGCCAGCAGCTTGCTAGCGGATGAGCAGTTCTTC.

This clonotype occurred many times. This chain uses TRBV19 with TRBJ1-5; maybe TRBD1 (6 bases). The CDR3 length is 14 residues. Germline V lookup: CDR1 LNHDA, CDR2 SQIVND (reference sequence). Trimming took 4 bases from V and 2 from J, leaving 9 bases between them. The CDR3 DNA follows: TGTGCCAGTAGTAAACAGGGCGGCAATCAGCCCCAGCATTTT. Encoded protein: CASSKQGGNQPQHF.

This clonotype showed up many times. V and J are TRBV6-6 and TRBJ2-5; possibly TRBD2 for D (6 bases). Germline V gene sequence: CDR1 MNHNY, CDR2 SVGAGI (reference sequence). The V gene lost 6 bases and the J gene lost 4 bases, with 12 bases spanning the gap. CDR3 length equals 13 residues. The CDR3 DNA is TGTGCCAGCAGGCCGGGACTGCGAGAGACCCAGTACTTC. Translation: CASRPGLRETQYF.

This clonotype showed up many times. The V call is TRBV7-2, the J call TRBJ2-7; 9 bases map to TRBD2. After removal of 5 bases from V and 2 bases from J, the junction contained 4 bases not matched to a gene. The CDR3 contains 14 residues. CDR1 and CDR2 (germline): SGHTA, FQGNSA. The DNA of the CDR3 is TGTGCCAGCAGCCATACTAGCGGGCCCTACGAGCAGTACTTC. It is translated as CASSHTSGPYEQYF.

This clonotype has at least ten counts. V and J are TRBV20-1 and TRBJ2-1, with TRBD2 matching 10 bases. The junction had 11 bases not matched to a gene; V was cut back by 3 bases and J by 6 bases. Per the germline V gene, CDR1 is DFQATT and CDR2 is SNEGSKA (reference sequence). The CDR3 sequence is 16 residues long. The CDR3 DNA reads TGCAGTGCTAGTAACCTAGCGGGAGTCTTGGGCAATGAGCAGTTCTTC. This translates into CSASNLAGVLGNEQFF.

With respect to this clonotype: It may be a read error: a sequence one base away is much more abundant. The chain employs TRBV2 and TRBJ1-2, with unresolved D. Germline assignment: CDR1 SNHLY and CDR2 FYNNEI. Trimming stripped 8 bases from V and 8 bases from J, with 15 bases between. This CDR3 region has 12 residues. The CDR3 reads CASGRRSEGYTF. CDR3 bases: TGTGCCAGCGGTCGACGTAGCGAAGGCTACACCTTC.

This clonotype was found many times. This chain connects TRBV27 to TRBJ1-3; D is unclear. The CDR3 consists of 14 residues. Germline V gives CDR1 MNHEY, CDR2 SMNVEV (reference sequence). V lost 2 bases to trimming and J lost 1 base, with 6 bases between them. The CDR3, as DNA: TGTGCCAGCAGTTTAGCAGGATCTGGAAACACCATATATTTT. This gives the protein CASSLAGSGNTIYF.

This clonotype has at least ten counts. This chain links TRBV27 with TRBJ2-7; no definite D call. Germline V gives CDR1 MNHEY, CDR2 SMNVEV (reference sequence). The CDR3 length is 13 residues. The V gene lost 2 bases and the J gene lost 5 bases, with 10 bases spanning the gap. The CDR3 loop is CASSLPSGNEQYF. The CDR3 DNA is TGTGCCAGCAGTTTACCCTCCGGAAACGAGCAGTACTTC.

Comments on this clonotype: A much larger clone differs from this one at a single base, so this may be a read error. The conserved final phenylalanine or tryptophan is absent from the CDR3, which likely points to a read error. CDR3 protein: CASSSRTGTYEQYS. DNA of the CDR3: TGTGCCAGCAGTTCCCGGACAGGGACCTACGAGCAGTACTCC. The chain links TRBV6-5 to TRBJ2-7, with 8 bases matching TRBD1. The germline gives CDR1 MNHEY, CDR2 SVGAGI. CDR3 length: 14 amino acids. V gave up 4 bases and J gave up 2 bases; unmatched junction bases: 4.

As for this clonotype: Possible read error: a much larger clone is one base away. V is TRBV9 and J is TRBJ1-5; D gene uncertain. CDR1 is SGDLS and CDR2 is YYNGEE in the germline V gene. V was cut by 0 bases and J by 4 bases, with 11 bases left in between. This CDR3 is built from 15 residues. The CDR3: CASSVGIGQNQPQHF. CDR3 in DNA: TGTGCCAGCAGCGTAGGGATAGGGCAAAATCAGCCCCAGCATTTT. The whole variable domain, filled in from reference TRBV9 and TRBJ1-5, reads DSGVTQTPKHLITATGQRVTLRCSPRSGDLSVYWYQQSLDQGLQFLIQYYNGEERAKGNILERFSAQQFPDLHSELNLSSLELGDSALYFCASSVGIGQNQPQHFGDGTRLSIL.

This clonotype has at least ten counts. The V and J genes are TRBV20-1 and TRBJ1-2; D is undetermined. CDR1 is DFQATT, CDR2 SNEGSKA, per germline (reference sequence). Trimming left V 8 bases short and J 8 bases short, with 15 bases between. The CDR3 runs 11 residues. CDR3 coding DNA: TGCAGTTCCGGAGGGAAGGGCGGCTACACCTTC. Encoded protein: CSSGGKGGYTF.

The table lists this clonotype with many counts. This sequence joins TRBV20-1 and TRBJ2-2; 10 bases match TRBD1. CDR3 length equals 15 residues. Trimming cost V 0 bases and J 5 bases; bases outside gene matches: 3. Germline CDR1 DFQATT, CDR2 SNEGSKA (reference sequence). The CDR3 sequence: CSARDRDRGTGELFF. DNA of the CDR3: TGCAGTGCTAGAGATCGGGACAGGGGTACCGGGGAGCTGTTTTTT.

This clonotype was observed at least ten times. The chain is built from TRBV4-1 and TRBJ2-5; weak D call: TRBD1 (7 bases). The CDR3 is made up of 17 amino acids. Per germline, CDR1 MGHRA and CDR2 YSYEKL. The germline V and J ends were trimmed by 2 bases and 4 bases, with 20 bases remaining between them. The CDR3 spells CASSQSPVEGARETQYF. The DNA for the CDR3 is TGCGCCAGCAGCCAATCCCCGGTGGAGGGGGCTCGAGAGACCCAGTACTTC.

The V and J genes are TRBV6-1 and TRBJ2-2; TRBD2 agrees at 9 bases. The CDR3 has 15 residues. J lost 7 bases, V lost 2 bases, and 5 bases had no gene match. Germline CDR1 is MNHNS and CDR2 is SASEGT. DNA of the CDR3: TGTGCCAGCAGTGAACGCGGGGGGGCGGTCGGGGAGCTGTTTTTT. The encoded protein is CASSERGGAVGELFF.